This T cell receptor (beta chain) stems from a study of identical twins (dated by TCRdb to the mid-2010s). Notes on the research overall: To test whether fetal clonotypes persist, this study deep-sequenced TCR alpha and beta repertoires from monozygotic twins, from unrelated adults of various ages, and from cord blood. To rule out contamination, replicate twin experiments were performed at different times with different library preparation protocols. The investigation overall reported the following: In monozygotic twins, recombination models systematically underestimated out-of-frame TCR alpha sharing, but the models matched the sharing seen between unrelated individuals. Compared with coincidental sharing between unrelated individuals, out-of-frame TCR alpha sequences shared between twins showed an excess of sequences with low generation probability. Zero-insertion analyses could be partly confounded by invariant T cells such as MAIT and iNKT, although diverse VJ usage argued against such confounding for most clonotypes. Abundant cord blood beta clonotypes carried fewer insertions; young adult naive repertoires showed a weaker similar trend, while memory repertoires showed none. Because the same donors could not be followed over many years, the conclusions depended on cross-sectional statistical analysis. Excess twin sharing in beta out-of-frame sequences was weaker because fewer shared sequences lowered the signal-to-noise ratio.

The library came from 5' RACE. Sequencing instrument: Illumina HiSeq 2000. Template switching added a universal primer binding site, and the final cDNA carried a unique molecular identifier that allowed TCR cDNA molecules to be counted accurately. First-strand cDNA for TCR alpha and beta chains was synthesized from specific primers in the conserved constant-segment region. Each cDNA library was double barcoded, with a SMART-Mk sample barcode plus Illumina barcodes, to control for contamination. TruSeq adapter sequences and Illumina sample barcodes were added in two successive PCR steps. The Illumina HiSeq platform was used with custom primers to sequence TCR alpha and beta cDNA libraries. The source study handled its data this way. Raw reads were processed with MiGEC to extract unique molecular identifiers, and MiXCR was used to determine CDR3 positions. Recombination models were inferred per individual with the repgenHMM and IGoR tools using an EM algorithm. Shared clonotype analysis was performed with the tcR package in R, normalizing sharing by the product of cloneset sizes. To study raw recombination without the effects of thymic and clonal selection, out-of-frame nonproductive sequences were analyzed. The public sequencing data were trimmed at Q25 with fastp and processed into clonotypes with MiXCR by TCRdb, which kept only in-frame beta chains. Rows with one shared CDR3 protein collapse into an entry with the most common genes and DNA. These V and J calls rely on TCRdb rather than the paper's analysis. The sample data list about 810,000 distinct CDR3 sequences, and about 12% of these were observed just once. Jointly, the top ten make up about 1.6% of the sample.

Every donor was a healthy Caucasian. The twin cohort consisted of three pairs of female monozygotic twins, all aged about 18 to 29 years. The RNA used for TCR libraries was isolated from peripheral blood mononuclear cells. There are 11 amino acids in the CDR3, from cysteine to phenylalanine inclusive. CDR3 DNA is the only sequence kept; it has 33 bases, read in frame from the first base. The germline ends are 5 bases apart after V is trimmed by 5 bases and J by 6 bases. This clonotype has a handful of counts. Which antigen it targets is not known. Base qualities are missing; no much larger clone stands one base away. These data also featured in a second study, about yellow fever vaccine responses in identical twins. The second study reports: The authors reported that the T cell response to vaccination in identical twins appeared partly convergent and partly personalized. The study precisely tracked vaccine-responding T cell clones in identical twins.

Sequencing was done on a sample of PBMCs. This clonotype originated in a woman younger than 35 in good health. The rearrangement combines TRBV12-3 or TRBV12-4 with TRBJ1-5, with an unclear D gene assignment. The CDR3 here reads CASSRGQPQHF. The DNA sequence is TGTGCCAGCAGTAGAGGTCAGCCCCAGCATTTT.